The 27 T cell receptor beta chains below were found in one sample sequenced in a study of blood T cell repertoires in COVID-19. The method was immunoSEQ multiplex PCR; TCRdb's version includes in-frame clones alone and lacks a portion of them. The sample includes about 230,000 clones, roughly four fifths of them seen just once. The sample taken for sequencing was PBMCs or T cells enriched from blood (not recorded which). The receptors were gathered from a man in his 60s who had recovered from COVID-19.

Regarding this clone: Different DNA sequences within this sample yield the same CDR3. The chain couples TRBV6-5 to TRBJ1-5, with D tentatively TRBD1 (5 bases). The CDR3 has 13 residues. Trimming cost V 2 bases and J 4 bases, with 6 bases left between them. Germline CDR1 reads MNHEY; CDR2 reads SVGAGI. The CDR3 loop reads CASSYRGNQPQHF. CDR3 nucleotides: TGTGCCAGCAGTTACAGGGGAAATCAGCCCCAGCATTTT.

V gene TRBV7-2 combines with J gene TRBJ1-3; a weak D match, TRBD1 (5 bases). The CDR3 has 16 residues. The germline V gene encodes CDR1 SGHTA and CDR2 FQGNSA. Trimming removed 4 bases from V and 0 bases from J, with 13 bases in between. CDR3 sequence (DNA): TGTGCCAGCAGCTCGTCTCCGGGGGACTCTGGAAACACCATATATTTT. Amino acid sequence: CASSSSPGDSGNTIYF.

The V gene is TRBV27, the J gene TRBJ1-1, with TRBD1 matching over 9 bases. Germline values: CDR1 MNHEY, CDR2 SMNVEV (reference sequence). The V gene end was trimmed by 5 bases and the J gene end by 2 bases; junction bases not matched to a gene: 6. The CDR3 spans 15 residues. The CDR3: CASSKKGQGNTEAFF. The CDR3 DNA follows: TGTGCCAGCAGTAAAAAGGGACAGGGAAACACTGAAGCTTTCTTT.

This rearrangement joins TRBV3-1 (or the pseudogene TRBV3-2) to TRBJ2-3, with D hard to call. This CDR3 contains 16 residues. From germline, CDR1 is LGHDT and CDR2 YNNKEL (reference sequence). Trimming removed 0 bases from V and 6 bases from J, with 16 bases in between. In DNA form, the CDR3 reads TGTGCCAGCAGCCAAGAATTGGGTGCGGAGAGGGATACGCAGTATTTT. Translation: CASSQELGAERDTQYF.

The genes are TRBV11-1 and TRBJ1-1; D may be TRBD1 (5 bases). V dropped 7 bases and J dropped 4 bases, with 16 bases sitting between them. The CDR3 totals 14 residues. The germline gives CDR1 SGHAT, CDR2 FQDESV (reference sequence). In DNA form, the CDR3 reads TGTGCCAGCACAAGGGGCGGAAGGGGCACTGAAGCTTTCTTT. Translated, it gives CASTRGGRGTEAFF.

The chain joins TRBV7-8 to TRBJ1-2, with D possibly matching TRBD1 (5 bases). CDR1 and CDR2 from the germline V gene are SGHVS and FQNEAQ. The CDR3 is 15 amino acids. V was cut by 5 bases and J by 4 bases, with 17 bases left in between. CDR3 DNA: TGTGCCAGCAGCCCCACCGGGGGAGAGGGCTATGGCTACACCTTC. This sequence encodes CASSPTGGEGYGYTF. Variable domain in full (rest from reference TRBV7-8 and TRBJ1-2): GAGVSQSPRYKVAKRGQDVALRCDPISGHVSLFWYQQALGQGPEFLTYFQNEAQLDKSGLPSDRFFAERPEGSVSTLKIQRTQQEDSAVYLCASSPTGGEGYGYTFGSGTRLTVV.

J is TRBJ2-3 and V is TRBV11-2, with 9 nucleotides matching TRBD2. Germline V gene data show CDR1 as SGHAT and CDR2 as FQNNGV. J was trimmed by 2 bases and V by 2 bases; bases with no gene match: 8. This CDR3 has 17 residues. CDR3: CASSLTRLAEITDTQYF. The DNA of the CDR3 is TGTGCCAGCAGCTTAACCCGACTAGCGGAGATCACAGATACGCAGTATTTT. Based on the CDR3 plus reference TRBV11-2 and TRBJ2-3, the full variable domain is EAGVAQSPRYKIIEKRQSVAFWCNPISGHATLYWYQQILGQGPKLLIQFQNNGVVDDSQLPKDRFSAERLKGVDSTLKIQPAKLEDSAVYLCASSLTRLAEITDTQYFGPGTRLTVL.

The chain couples TRBV4-2 to TRBJ2-2; tentative D call: TRBD1 (5 bases). CDR1 and CDR2 (germline): LGHNA, YNFKEQ. Trimming cost V 6 bases and J 1 base, with 12 bases left between them. This CDR3 has 15 amino acids. CDR3 protein: CASSPLDRNTGELFF. The CDR3 DNA reads TGTGCCAGCAGTCCGCTAGACAGGAACACCGGGGAGCTGTTTTTT.

CDR3 region: CASSVDGIGEAFF. CDR3 in DNA: TGTGCCAGCAGCGTCGACGGGATTGGGGAAGCTTTCTTT. The rearrangement uses TRBV9 and TRBJ1-1; D ambiguous. The ends were cut back, 2 bases at V and 8 bases at J, with 13 bases in the middle. The CDR3 sequence is 13 residues long. Germline values: CDR1 SGDLS, CDR2 YYNGEE.

The chain combines TRBV9 with TRBJ1-1, with TRBD1 matching over 7 bases. Per the germline V gene, CDR1 is SGDLS and CDR2 is YYNGEE. This CDR3 is 15 amino acids long. V gave up 3 bases and J gave up 5 bases; unmatched junction bases: 10. The CDR3 protein is CASSGSTGFVTEAFF. CDR3 bases: TGTGCCAGCAGCGGATCGACAGGGTTTGTAACTGAAGCTTTCTTT.

The chain has TRBV19 and TRBJ1-1; D unclear. Germline assignment: CDR1 LNHDA and CDR2 SQIVND (reference sequence). The length of the CDR3 is 12 residues. V shed 6 bases and J shed 5 bases, with 10 bases lying between them. The CDR3 DNA reads TGTGCCAGTAGCCTACGCAGGACTGAAGCTTTCTTT. This encodes CASSLRRTEAFF.

The gene calls are TRBV7-3 and TRBJ2-2, with D perhaps TRBD2 (5 bases). Trimming cost V 5 bases and J 7 bases, with 11 bases left between them. This CDR3 has 13 amino acids. Germline loops: CDR1 SGHTA, CDR2 FQGTGA. The CDR3 nucleotides are TGTGCCAGCAGCCCATCCGGGGTCGGGGAGCTGTTTTTT. It specifies CASSPSGVGELFF.

The chain has TRBV6-4 and TRBJ1-1; no definite D call. From germline, CDR1 is MRHNA and CDR2 SNTAGT. The CDR3 consists of 14 residues. V was cut by 1 base and J by 3 bases, with 9 bases left in between. The CDR3: CASSDLEADTEAFF. The CDR3 DNA reads as TGTGCCAGCAGTGACTTGGAGGCGGACACTGAAGCTTTCTTT.

The V gene is TRBV6-5, the J gene TRBJ1-1, with a possible D match to TRBD1 (5 bases). V lost 6 bases, J lost 2 bases, and 10 bases lay in between. Germline V CDR1 and CDR2: MNHEY, SVGAGI. This CDR3 region has 13 residues. CDR3 protein: CASRLQVNTEAFF. CDR3 nucleotides: TGTGCCAGCAGACTACAGGTCAACACTGAAGCTTTCTTT.

This clone was detected once. This chain links TRBV7-2 with TRBJ2-7; 9 positions match TRBD1. CDR1 and CDR2 (germline): SGHTA, FQGNSA. The CDR3 loop spans 16 amino acids. Trimming took 5 bases from V and 3 from J; bases not matched to a gene: 11. CDR3 residues: CASSLLPTGGGYEQYF. The CDR3, as DNA: TGTGCCAGCAGCCTTCTCCCCACAGGGGGCGGCTACGAGCAGTACTTC.

This chain connects TRBV3-1 (or the pseudogene TRBV3-2) to TRBJ1-1; TRBD1 matches at 7 bases. CDR3 size: 14 residues. Germline lookup yields CDR1 LGHDT and CDR2 YNNKEL (reference sequence). V shed 5 bases, J shed 5 bases, and the junction held 8 bases outside the gene matches. CDR3 in amino acids: CASSTHRGGTEAFF. The CDR3 bases are TGTGCCAGCAGCACACACAGGGGTGGGACTGAAGCTTTCTTT.

In its sample, this clone was seen a few times. V and J are TRBV13 and TRBJ2-7; maybe TRBD2 (6 bases). This CDR3 has 14 residues. Deletions cut 3 bases from V and 4 bases from J, with 13 bases between. CDR1 PRHDT and CDR2 FYEKMQ come from the germline V gene (reference sequence). CDR3 in DNA: TGTGCCAGCAGCTTCCTCGGGGGTTGGTACGAGCAGTACTTC. Protein product: CASSFLGGWYEQYF.

This chain joins TRBV5-1 and TRBJ2-2, with 7 bases aligning to TRBD1. The CDR3 has 17 residues. CDR1 and CDR2 from the germline V gene are SGHRS and YFSETQ. The ends lost 4 bases at V and 4 bases at J; junction bases unmatched: 13. CDR3 sequence reads: CASSPTGEALATGELFF. As DNA, the CDR3 is TGCGCCAGCAGCCCCACAGGGGAAGCGTTAGCCACCGGGGAGCTGTTTTTT.

The chain has TRBV19 and TRBJ1-5, with a tentative D call TRBD1 (5 bases). V lost 2 bases and J 0 bases, leaving 8 bases between the germline ends. Germline V gene lookup returns CDR1 LNHDA and CDR2 SQIVND (reference sequence). This CDR3 is built from 15 residues. The CDR3 DNA reads TGTGCCAGTAGTATACGGGGGGATAGCAATCAGCCCCAGCATTTT. Protein sequence: CASSIRGDSNQPQHF.

The chain recombines TRBV19 with TRBJ1-1; 7 positions agree with TRBD1. This CDR3 region has 13 residues. Germline V gene sequence: CDR1 LNHDA, CDR2 SQIVND (reference sequence). Unmatched junction bases numbered 5, after V lost 9 bases and J lost 1 base. CDR3 sequence: CASQDRKNTEAFF. CDR3 coding DNA: TGTGCCAGCCAGGACAGGAAGAACACTGAAGCTTTCTTT.

This clone was observed a single time. The chain recombines TRBV5-1 with TRBJ2-3, with D perhaps matching TRBD1 (5 bases). The V gene lost 0 bases and the J gene lost 1 base, with 9 bases spanning the gap. CDR3 size: 15 residues. The germline gives CDR1 SGHRS, CDR2 YFSETQ. The CDR3 protein is CASSLDRIGTDTQYF. The CDR3 bases are TGCGCCAGCAGCTTGGACAGGATTGGCACAGATACGCAGTATTTT.

This rearrangement joins TRBV2 to TRBJ1-5; tentatively, D is TRBD1 (6 bases). The germline V gene encodes CDR1 SNHLY and CDR2 FYNNEI. The CDR3 has 15 residues. V lost 7 bases, J lost 6 bases, and 19 bases lay in between. CDR3 coding DNA: TGTGCCAGCACAAGCGGGGGCGAGAGGGGTCAGCCCCAGCATTTT. Its translation is CASTSGGERGQPQHF.

The chain couples TRBV3-1 (or the pseudogene TRBV3-2) to TRBJ1-2, with 11 bases fitting TRBD1. V gave up 5 bases and J gave up 4 bases; unmatched junction bases: 3. This CDR3 is built from 14 residues. The germline V gene encodes CDR1 LGHDT and CDR2 YNNKEL (reference sequence). This chain's CDR3 is CASSDGTGGYGYTF. CDR3 DNA sequence: TGTGCCAGCAGCGACGGGACAGGGGGCTATGGCTACACCTTC.

This chain uses TRBV7-9 with TRBJ1-2; 9 positions match TRBD1. Germline-derived CDR1 and CDR2 are SEHNR and FQNEAQ (reference sequence). V shed 1 base, J shed 8 bases, and the junction held 2 bases outside the gene matches. The CDR3 is 13 residues long. Written as DNA, the CDR3 is TGTGCCAGCAGCTTAGACAGGGGGCTAGGCTACACCTTC. Translated: CASSLDRGLGYTF.

This chain uses TRBV9 with TRBJ2-2; D is undetermined. The CDR3 sequence is 17 residues long. The V gene lost 4 bases and the J gene lost 4 bases, with 20 bases spanning the gap. The germline gives CDR1 SGDLS, CDR2 YYNGEE. In nucleotides, the CDR3 is TGTGCCAGCAGCTTGCCGATCGACTCACCCACCACCGGGGAGCTGTTTTTT. The encoded protein is CASSLPIDSPTTGELFF.

This rearrangement joins TRBV11-3 to TRBJ2-7, with 8 bases lining up with TRBD1. The CDR3 totals 14 residues. The V gene's germline CDR1 is SGHNT and CDR2 YENEEA. Trimming cost V 5 bases and J 1 base; bases outside gene matches: 4. The CDR3 nucleotides read TGTGCCAGCAGCCAGCGACAGGGGTCCTACGAGCAGTACTTC. This encodes CASSQRQGSYEQYF.

The rearrangement uses TRBV9 and TRBJ1-6; 10 nucleotides align to TRBD1. Looked up from germline, CDR1 is SGDLS and CDR2 is YYNGEE. The trim removed 2 bases at V and 6 bases at J, leaving 5 bases unmatched. This CDR3 is 16 amino acids long. CDR3 loop: CASSVGQGESNSPLHF. The DNA for the CDR3 is TGTGCCAGCAGCGTTGGACAGGGGGAGAGTAATTCACCCCTCCACTTT. Supplemented by reference TRBV9 and TRBJ1-6, the full variable domain reads DSGVTQTPKHLITATGQRVTLRCSPRSGDLSVYWYQQSLDQGLQFLIQYYNGEERAKGNILERFSAQQFPDLHSELNLSSLELGDSALYFCASSVGQGESNSPLHFGNGTRLTVT.